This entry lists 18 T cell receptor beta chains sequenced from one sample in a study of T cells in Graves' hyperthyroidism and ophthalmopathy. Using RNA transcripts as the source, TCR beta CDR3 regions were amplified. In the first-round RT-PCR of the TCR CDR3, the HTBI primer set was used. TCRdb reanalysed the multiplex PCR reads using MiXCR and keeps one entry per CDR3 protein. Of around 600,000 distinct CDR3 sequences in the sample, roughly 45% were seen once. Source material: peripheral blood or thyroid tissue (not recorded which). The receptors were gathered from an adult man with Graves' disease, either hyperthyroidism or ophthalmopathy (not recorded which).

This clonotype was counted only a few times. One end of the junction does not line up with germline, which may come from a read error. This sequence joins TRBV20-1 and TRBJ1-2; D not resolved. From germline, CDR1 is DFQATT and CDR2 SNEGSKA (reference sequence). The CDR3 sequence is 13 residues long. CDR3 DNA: TGCGGTGCTAGAGCTGGGAACGACTATGGCTACACCTTC. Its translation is CGARAGNDYGYTF.

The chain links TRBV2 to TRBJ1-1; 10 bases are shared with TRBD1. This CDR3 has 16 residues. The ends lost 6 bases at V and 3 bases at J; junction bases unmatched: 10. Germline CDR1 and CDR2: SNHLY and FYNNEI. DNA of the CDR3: TGTGCCAGCAGACCGGGACAGGGGATTATGGACACTGAAGCTTTCTTT. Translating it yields CASRPGQGIMDTEAFF.

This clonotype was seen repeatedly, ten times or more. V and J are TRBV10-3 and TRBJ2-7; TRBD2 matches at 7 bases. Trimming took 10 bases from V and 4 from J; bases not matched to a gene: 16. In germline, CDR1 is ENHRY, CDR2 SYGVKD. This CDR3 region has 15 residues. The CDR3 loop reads CASLPQAGAKYEQYF. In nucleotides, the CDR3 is TGTGCCAGCCTACCTCAGGCGGGAGCTAAGTACGAGCAGTACTTC.

In nucleotides, the CDR3 is TGCAGCGTTGACGCCGGACAGGGTACTGAAGCTTTCTTT. It translates to CSVDAGQGTEAFF. The gene calls are TRBV29-1 and TRBJ1-1; 8 nucleotides align to TRBD1. V lost 3 bases, J lost 5 bases, and 5 bases stayed unmatched. Germline values: CDR1 SQVTM, CDR2 ANQGSEA. The CDR3 has 13 amino acids.

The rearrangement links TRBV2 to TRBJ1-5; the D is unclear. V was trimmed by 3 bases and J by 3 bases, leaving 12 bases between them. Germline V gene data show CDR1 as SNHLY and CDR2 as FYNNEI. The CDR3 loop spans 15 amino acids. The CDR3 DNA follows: TGTGCCAGCAGTGAGAGCGGGCTCTTCAATCAGCCCCAGCATTTT. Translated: CASSESGLFNQPQHF.

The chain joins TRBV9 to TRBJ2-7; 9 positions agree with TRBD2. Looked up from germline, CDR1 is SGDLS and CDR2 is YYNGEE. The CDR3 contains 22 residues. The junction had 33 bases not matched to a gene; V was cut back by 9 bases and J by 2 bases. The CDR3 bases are TGTGCCACTAGTTCGGTGGGGGAGGGGCAGGGAAATAGCGGGAGATTCGCCTACGAGCAGTACTTC. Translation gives CATSSVGEGQGNSGRFAYEQYF.

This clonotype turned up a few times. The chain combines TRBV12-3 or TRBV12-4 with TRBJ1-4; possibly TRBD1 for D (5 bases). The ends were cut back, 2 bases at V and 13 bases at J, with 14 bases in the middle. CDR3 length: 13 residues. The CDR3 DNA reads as TGTGCCAGCAGTTTATCATTCGGGACGGTACTGTTTTTT. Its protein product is CASSLSFGTVLFF.

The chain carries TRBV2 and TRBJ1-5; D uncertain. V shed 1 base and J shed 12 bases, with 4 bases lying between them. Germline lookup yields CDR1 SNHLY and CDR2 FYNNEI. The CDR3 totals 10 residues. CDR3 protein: CASSEGDQHF. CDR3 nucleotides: TGTGCCAGCAGTGAAGGGGACCAGCATTTT.

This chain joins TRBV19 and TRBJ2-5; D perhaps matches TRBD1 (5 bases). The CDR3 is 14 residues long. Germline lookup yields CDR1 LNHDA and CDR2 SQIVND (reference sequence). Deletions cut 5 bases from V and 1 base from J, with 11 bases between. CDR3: CASSPRTPQETQYF. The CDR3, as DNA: TGTGCCAGTAGTCCCCGGACACCCCAAGAGACCCAGTACTTC. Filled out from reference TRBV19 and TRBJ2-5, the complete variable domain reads DGGITQSPKYLFRKEGQNVTLSCEQNLNHDAMYWYRQDPGQGLRLIYYSQIVNDFQKGDIAEGYSVSREKKESFPLTVTSAQKNPTAFYLCASSPRTPQETQYFGPGTRLLVL.

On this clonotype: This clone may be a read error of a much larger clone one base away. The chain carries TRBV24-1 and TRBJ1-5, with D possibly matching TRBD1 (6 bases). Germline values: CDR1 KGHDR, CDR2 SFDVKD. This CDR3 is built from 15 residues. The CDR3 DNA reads TGTGCCACCAGTGAAACACAGGGTAGCAATCAGCCCCGGCATTTT. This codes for CATSETQGSNQPRHF.

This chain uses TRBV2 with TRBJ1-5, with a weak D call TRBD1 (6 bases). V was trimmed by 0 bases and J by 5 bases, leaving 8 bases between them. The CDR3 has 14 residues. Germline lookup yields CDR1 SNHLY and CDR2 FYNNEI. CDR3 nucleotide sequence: TGTGCCAGCAGTGAAGCGGCAGGGGATCAGCCCCAGCATTTT. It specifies CASSEAAGDQPQHF.

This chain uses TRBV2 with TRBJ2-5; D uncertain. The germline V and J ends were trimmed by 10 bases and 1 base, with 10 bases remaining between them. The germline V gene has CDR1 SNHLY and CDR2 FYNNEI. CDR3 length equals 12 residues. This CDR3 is CANGQIQETQYF. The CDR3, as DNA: TGTGCCAACGGGCAGATCCAAGAGACCCAGTACTTC.

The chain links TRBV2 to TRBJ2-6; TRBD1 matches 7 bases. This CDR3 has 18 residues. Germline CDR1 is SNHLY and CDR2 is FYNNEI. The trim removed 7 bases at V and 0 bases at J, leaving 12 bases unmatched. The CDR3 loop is CASIAIGRGSSGANVLTF. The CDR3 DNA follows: TGTGCCAGCATAGCGATAGGCAGGGGGAGCTCTGGGGCCAACGTCCTGACTTTC.

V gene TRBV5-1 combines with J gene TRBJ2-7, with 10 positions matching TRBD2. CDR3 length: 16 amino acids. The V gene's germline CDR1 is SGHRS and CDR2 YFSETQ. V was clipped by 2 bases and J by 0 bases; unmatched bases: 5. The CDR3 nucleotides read TGCGCCAGCAGCTTCGGACTAGCGGCCAGCTCCTACGAGCAGTACTTC. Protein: CASSFGLAASSYEQYF.

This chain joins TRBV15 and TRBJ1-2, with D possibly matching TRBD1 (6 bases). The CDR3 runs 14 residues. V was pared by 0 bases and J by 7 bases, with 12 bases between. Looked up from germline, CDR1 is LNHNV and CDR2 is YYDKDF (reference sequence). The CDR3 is CATSRDGGQGGYTF. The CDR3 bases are TGTGCCACCAGCAGAGATGGGGGGCAGGGTGGCTACACCTTC.

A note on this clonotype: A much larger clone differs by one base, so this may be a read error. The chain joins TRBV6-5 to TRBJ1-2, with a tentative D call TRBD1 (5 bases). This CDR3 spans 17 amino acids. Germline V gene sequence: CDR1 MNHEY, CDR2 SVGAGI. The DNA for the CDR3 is TGTGCCATCAGTTACCTCCCGGGAGAGGAGACAGTCGATGGCTACACCTTC. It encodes CAISYLPGEETVDGYTF.

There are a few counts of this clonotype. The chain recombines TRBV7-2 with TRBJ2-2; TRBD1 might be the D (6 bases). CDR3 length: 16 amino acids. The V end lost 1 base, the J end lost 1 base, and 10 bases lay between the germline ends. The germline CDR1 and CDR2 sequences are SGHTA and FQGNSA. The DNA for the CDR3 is TGTGCCAGCAGCTTAGTCGTGGGACAGAACACCGGGGAGCTGTTTTTT. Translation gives CASSLVVGQNTGELFF.

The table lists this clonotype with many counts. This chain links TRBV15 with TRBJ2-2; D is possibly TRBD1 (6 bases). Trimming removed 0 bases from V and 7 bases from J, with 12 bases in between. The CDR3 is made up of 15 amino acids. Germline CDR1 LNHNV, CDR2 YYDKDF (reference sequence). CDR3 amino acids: CATSRDSRGVGELFF. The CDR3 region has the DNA TGTGCCACCAGCAGAGATAGCAGGGGCGTCGGGGAGCTGTTTTTT.